This T cell receptor beta chain was recovered during a study of CD8 T cells in Susac syndrome. The V gene end was trimmed by 5 bases and the J gene end by 2 bases; junction bases not matched to a gene: 8. The CDR3 length is 16 residues. RNA amounts of roughly 0.5 to 1 ug underwent reverse transcription with random hexamers. TCRdb analysed the immunoSEQ multiplex PCR reads with MiXCR anew, one entry per CDR3 protein. Among approximately 160,000 distinct CDR3 sequences listed, 90% to 95% were seen once. The source of this sequence is a human donor with multiple sclerosis. The chain has TRBV12-3 or TRBV12-4 and TRBJ2-3, with 9 positions matching TRBD1. Sequenced material: CD4+ T cells from PBMCs. The CDR3 bases are TGTGCCAGCAGTCTAGGGACAGGGACACTCACAGATACGCAGTATTTT. This encodes CASSLGTGTLTDTQYF.